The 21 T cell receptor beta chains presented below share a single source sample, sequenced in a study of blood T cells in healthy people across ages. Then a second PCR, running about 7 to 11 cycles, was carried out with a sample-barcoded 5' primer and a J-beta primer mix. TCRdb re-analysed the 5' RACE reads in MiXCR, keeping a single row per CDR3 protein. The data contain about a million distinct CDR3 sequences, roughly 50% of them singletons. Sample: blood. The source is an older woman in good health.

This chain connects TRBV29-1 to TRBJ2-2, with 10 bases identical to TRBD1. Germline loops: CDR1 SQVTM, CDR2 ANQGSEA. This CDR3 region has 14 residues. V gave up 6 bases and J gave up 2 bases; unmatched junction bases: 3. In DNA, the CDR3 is TGCAGCGTAACGACAGGGGGCAACACCGGGGAGCTGTTTTTT. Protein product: CSVTTGGNTGELFF.

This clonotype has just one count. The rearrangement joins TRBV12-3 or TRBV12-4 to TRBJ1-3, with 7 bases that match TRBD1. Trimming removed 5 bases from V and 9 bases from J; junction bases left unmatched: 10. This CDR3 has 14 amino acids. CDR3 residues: CASSLGTDETTIYF. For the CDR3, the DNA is TGTGCCAGCAGTCTCGGGACAGATGAGACCACCATATATTTT.

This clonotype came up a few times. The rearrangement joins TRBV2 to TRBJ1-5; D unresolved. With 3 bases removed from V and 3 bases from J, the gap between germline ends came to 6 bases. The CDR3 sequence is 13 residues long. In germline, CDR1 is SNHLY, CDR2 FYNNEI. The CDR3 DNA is TGTGCCAGCAGTGACAGAACCAATCAGCCCCAGCATTTT. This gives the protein CASSDRTNQPQHF.

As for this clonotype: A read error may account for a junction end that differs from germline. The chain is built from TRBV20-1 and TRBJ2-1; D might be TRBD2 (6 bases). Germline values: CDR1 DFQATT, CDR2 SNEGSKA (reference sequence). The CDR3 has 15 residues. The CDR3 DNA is TGCAGTGCTAGGGCCGGGACTCTCTCCTACAAGGAGCAGTTCTTC. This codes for CSARAGTLSYKEQFF.

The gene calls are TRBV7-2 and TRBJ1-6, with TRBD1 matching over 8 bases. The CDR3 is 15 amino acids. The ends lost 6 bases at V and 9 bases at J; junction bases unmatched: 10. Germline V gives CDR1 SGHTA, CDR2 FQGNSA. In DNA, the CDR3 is TGTGCCAGCAGAAAAATAGGACAGGGTGGTTCACCCCTCCACTTT. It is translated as CASRKIGQGGSPLHF.

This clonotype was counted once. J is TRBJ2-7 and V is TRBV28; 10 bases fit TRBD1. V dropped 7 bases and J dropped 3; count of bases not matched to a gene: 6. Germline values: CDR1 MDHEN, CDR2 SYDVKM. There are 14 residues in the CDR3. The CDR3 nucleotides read TGTGCCAGCACCCCCGGGACAGGGGACTACGAGCAGTACTTC. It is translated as CASTPGTGDYEQYF.

CDR3 nucleotides: TGTGCCAGCAGCTTTCCCCATTCACCCCTCCACTTT. Its translation: CASSFPHSPLHF. The chain employs TRBV7-3 and TRBJ1-6, with D uncertain. Germline V gene lookup returns CDR1 SGHTA and CDR2 FQGTGA. The CDR3 is 12 amino acids. Trimming left V 3 bases short and J 8 bases short, with 5 bases between.

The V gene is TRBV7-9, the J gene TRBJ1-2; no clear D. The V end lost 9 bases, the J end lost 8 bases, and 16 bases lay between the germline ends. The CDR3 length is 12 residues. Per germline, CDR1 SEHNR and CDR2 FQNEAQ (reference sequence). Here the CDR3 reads CASAGLDFGYTF. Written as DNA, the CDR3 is TGTGCCAGTGCCGGTTTGGATTTCGGCTACACCTTC.

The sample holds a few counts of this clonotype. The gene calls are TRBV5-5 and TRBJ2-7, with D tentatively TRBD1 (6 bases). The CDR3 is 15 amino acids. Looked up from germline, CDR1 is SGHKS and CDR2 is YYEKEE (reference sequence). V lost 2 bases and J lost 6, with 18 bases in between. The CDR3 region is CASSLVGGVTGEQYF. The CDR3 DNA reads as TGTGCCAGCAGCTTAGTTGGGGGCGTCACCGGCGAGCAGTACTTC.

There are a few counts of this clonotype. The CDR3 bases are TGTGCCAGCGGATGGGGACTCACTGAAGCTTTCTTT. Its translation is CASGWGLTEAFF. The chain has TRBV6-1 and TRBJ1-1; D possibly corresponds to TRBD1 (5 bases). The germline gives CDR1 MNHNS, CDR2 SASEGT. V was pared by 8 bases and J by 4 bases, with 11 bases between. The CDR3 spans 12 residues.

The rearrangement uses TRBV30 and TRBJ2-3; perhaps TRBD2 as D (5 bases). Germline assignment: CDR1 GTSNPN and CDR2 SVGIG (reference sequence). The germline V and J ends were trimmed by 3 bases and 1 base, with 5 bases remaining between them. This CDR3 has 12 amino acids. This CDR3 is CAWRLGTDTQYF. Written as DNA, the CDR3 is TGTGCCTGGAGACTAGGCACAGATACGCAGTATTTT.

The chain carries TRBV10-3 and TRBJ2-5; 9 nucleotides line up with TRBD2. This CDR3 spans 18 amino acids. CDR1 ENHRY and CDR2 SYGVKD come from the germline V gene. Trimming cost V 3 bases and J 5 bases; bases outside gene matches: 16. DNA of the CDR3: TGTGCCATCAGTGACCCACCGAAGGTAGCGGGAGTGACGGAGACCCAGTACTTC. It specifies CAISDPPKVAGVTETQYF.

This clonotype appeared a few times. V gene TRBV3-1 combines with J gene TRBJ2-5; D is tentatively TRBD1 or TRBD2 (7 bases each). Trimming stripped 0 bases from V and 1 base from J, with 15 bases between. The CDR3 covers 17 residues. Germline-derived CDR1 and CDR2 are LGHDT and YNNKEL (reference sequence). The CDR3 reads CASSQDPPRGGQETQYF. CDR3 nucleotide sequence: TGTGCCAGCAGCCAAGATCCCCCCAGGGGGGGCCAAGAGACCCAGTACTTC.

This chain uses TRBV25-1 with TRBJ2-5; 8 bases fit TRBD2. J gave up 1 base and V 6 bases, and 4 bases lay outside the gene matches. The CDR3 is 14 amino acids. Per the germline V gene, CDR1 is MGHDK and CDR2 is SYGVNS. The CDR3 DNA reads TGTGCCAGCAGCGGGAGGGCCTTCCAAGAGACCCAGTACTTC. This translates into CASSGRAFQETQYF.

The CDR3 here is CASSPGLVNTQYF. The CDR3 nucleotides read TGTGCCAGCAGCCCCGGACTAGTCAATACGCAGTATTTT. J is TRBJ2-3 and V is TRBV6-2 or TRBV6-3, with TRBD2 identical over 7 bases. CDR1 and CDR2 (germline): MNHEY, SVGEGT. J lost 7 bases, V lost 6 bases, and 7 bases had no gene match. The CDR3 is 13 residues long.

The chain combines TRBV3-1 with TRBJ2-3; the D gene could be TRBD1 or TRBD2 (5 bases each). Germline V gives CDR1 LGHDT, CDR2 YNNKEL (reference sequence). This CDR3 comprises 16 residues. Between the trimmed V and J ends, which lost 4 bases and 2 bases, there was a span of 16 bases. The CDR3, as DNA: TGTGCCAGCAGCCCACCGAGGGGAAGTCTCACAGATACGCAGTATTTT. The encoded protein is CASSPPRGSLTDTQYF.

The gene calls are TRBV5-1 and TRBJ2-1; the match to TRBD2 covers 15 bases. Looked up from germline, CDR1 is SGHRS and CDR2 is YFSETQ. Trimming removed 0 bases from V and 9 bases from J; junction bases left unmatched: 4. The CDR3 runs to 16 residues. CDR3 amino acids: CASSLGGLAGGAEQFF. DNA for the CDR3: TGCGCCAGCAGCTTGGGAGGACTAGCGGGAGGGGCTGAGCAGTTCTTC.

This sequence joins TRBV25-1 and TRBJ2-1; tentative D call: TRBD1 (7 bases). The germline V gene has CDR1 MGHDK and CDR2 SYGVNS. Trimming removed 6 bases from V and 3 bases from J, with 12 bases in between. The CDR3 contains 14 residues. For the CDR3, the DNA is TGTGCCAGCAGGCGTCAGGGGGGCTACAATGAGCAGTTCTTC. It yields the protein CASRRQGGYNEQFF.

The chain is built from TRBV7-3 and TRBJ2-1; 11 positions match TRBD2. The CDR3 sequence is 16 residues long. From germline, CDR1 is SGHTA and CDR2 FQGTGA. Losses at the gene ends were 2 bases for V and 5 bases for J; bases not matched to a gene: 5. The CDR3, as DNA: TGTGCCAGCAGCTTAGGGGGGACTAGCGGCCACAATGAGCAGTTCTTC. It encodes CASSLGGTSGHNEQFF.

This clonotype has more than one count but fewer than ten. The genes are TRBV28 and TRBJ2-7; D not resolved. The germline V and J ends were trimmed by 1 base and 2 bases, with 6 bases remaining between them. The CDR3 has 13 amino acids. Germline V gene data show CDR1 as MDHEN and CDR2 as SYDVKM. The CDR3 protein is CASSLLSPYEQYF. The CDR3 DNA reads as TGTGCCAGCAGTTTATTGTCCCCCTACGAGCAGTACTTC.

CDR3 region: CASTEGAGYEQYF. In nucleotides, the CDR3 is TGCGCCAGCACCGAAGGGGCGGGCTACGAGCAGTACTTC. The chain carries TRBV5-1 and TRBJ2-7, with D perhaps given as TRBD1 or TRBD2 (5 bases each). This CDR3 spans 13 amino acids. Germline V CDR1 and CDR2: SGHRS, YFSETQ. The germline V and J ends were trimmed by 6 bases and 3 bases, with 13 bases remaining between them.